This T cell receptor (beta chain) was documented in a study of T cell responses to AZD1222 COVID-19 vaccine. Points from the study as a whole: Donors were mostly white British, more females; clonal diversity possibly underestimated.

Here immunoSEQ multiplex PCR was the method, and the copy in TCRdb shows in-frame clones only, minus some. The sample gives fewer than 120,000 clones, about four fifths of which show up once; 4% to 5% is in the top ten. V was cut by 7 bases and J by 1 base, with 10 bases left in between. This CDR3 spans 13 amino acids. Germline V gene sequence: CDR1 GTSNPN, CDR2 SVGIG (reference sequence). This clone showed up just a few times. Its matching antigen is unknown. This material consisted of peripheral blood, taken on day 0 of AZD1222 vaccination. This chain uses TRBV30 with TRBJ1-4; D is unresolved. The TCR originated in an adult in good health. DNA of the CDR3: TGTGCCTTGCAAAGGGAAACTAATGAAAAACTGTTTTTT. This codes for CALQRETNEKLFF.